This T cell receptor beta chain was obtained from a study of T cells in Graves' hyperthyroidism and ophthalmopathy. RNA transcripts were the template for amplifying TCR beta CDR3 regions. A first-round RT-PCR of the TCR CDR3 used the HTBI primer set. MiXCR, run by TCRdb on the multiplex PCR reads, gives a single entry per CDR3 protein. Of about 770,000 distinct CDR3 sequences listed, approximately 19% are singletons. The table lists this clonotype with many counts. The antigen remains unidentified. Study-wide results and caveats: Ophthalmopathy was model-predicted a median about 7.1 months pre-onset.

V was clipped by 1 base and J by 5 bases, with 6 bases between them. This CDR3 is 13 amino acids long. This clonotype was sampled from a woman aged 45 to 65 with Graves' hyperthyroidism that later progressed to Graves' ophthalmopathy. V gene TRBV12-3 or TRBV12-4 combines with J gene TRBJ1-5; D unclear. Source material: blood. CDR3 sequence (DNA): TGTGCCAGCAGTTTAGGAATCTATCAGCCCCAGCATTTT. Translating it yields CASSLGIYQPQHF.